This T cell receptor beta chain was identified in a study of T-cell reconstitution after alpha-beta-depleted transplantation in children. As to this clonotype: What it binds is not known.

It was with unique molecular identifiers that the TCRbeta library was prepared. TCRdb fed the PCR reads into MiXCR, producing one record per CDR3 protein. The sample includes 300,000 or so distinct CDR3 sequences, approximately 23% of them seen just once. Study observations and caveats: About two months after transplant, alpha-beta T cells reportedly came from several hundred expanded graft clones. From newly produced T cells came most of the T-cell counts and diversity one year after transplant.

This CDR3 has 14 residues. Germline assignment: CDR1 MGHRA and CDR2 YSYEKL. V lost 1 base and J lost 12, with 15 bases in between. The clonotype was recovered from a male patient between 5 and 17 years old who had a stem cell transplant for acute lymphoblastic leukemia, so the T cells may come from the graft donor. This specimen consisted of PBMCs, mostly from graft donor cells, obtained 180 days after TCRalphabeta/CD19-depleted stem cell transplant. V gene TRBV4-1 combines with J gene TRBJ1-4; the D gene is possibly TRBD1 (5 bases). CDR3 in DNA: TGCGCCAGCAGCCAAGCGGGGGGTAACGTCGAACTGTTTTTT. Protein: CASSQAGGNVELFF.